Below are 21 T cell receptor beta chains sequenced from a single sample in a study of blood T cell repertoires in COVID-19. Profiling relied on immunoSEQ multiplex PCR, and the TCRdb table lists in-frame clones only, not all of them. The sample lists more than 75,000 clones; around 90% were seen once. Sequencing was done on a sample of peripheral blood. These TCRs come from a woman in her 70s with acute or convalescent COVID-19.

This chain connects TRBV25-1 to TRBJ2-2; TRBD2 aligns across 7 bases. This CDR3 spans 14 amino acids. The J segment lost 7 bases and the V segment lost 8 bases, leaving 10 bases of the junction unmatched. Germline CDR1 is MGHDK and CDR2 is SYGVNS. The CDR3 is CASGGDLAGGELFF. The CDR3 coding sequence is TGTGCCAGCGGGGGGGATTTAGCTGGCGGGGAGCTGTTTTTT.

The chain uses TRBV7-8 and TRBJ2-1; 8 bases match TRBD2. The CDR3 sequence is 14 residues long. V gave up 5 bases and J gave up 4 bases; unmatched junction bases: 4. Germline V gives CDR1 SGHVS, CDR2 FQNEAQ. Here the CDR3 reads CASSPGTRYNEQFF. DNA for the CDR3: TGTGCCAGCAGCCCTGGGACTAGATACAATGAGCAGTTCTTC.

The chain combines TRBV5-1 with TRBJ1-4; a weak D match, TRBD1 (5 bases). CDR1 SGHRS and CDR2 YFSETQ come from the germline V gene. The CDR3 sequence is 16 residues long. The V gene lost 6 bases and the J gene lost 5 bases, with 20 bases spanning the gap. CDR3 coding DNA: TGCGCCAGCACCAGTAAGGACATAGATTTCAATGAAAAACTGTTTTTT. Residues: CASTSKDIDFNEKLFF.

The chain uses TRBV7-9 and TRBJ2-7, with D maybe TRBD2 (7 bases). This CDR3 comprises 14 residues. With 0 bases removed from V and 4 bases from J, the gap between germline ends came to 10 bases. Germline V gives CDR1 SEHNR, CDR2 FQNEAQ (reference sequence). In DNA, the CDR3 is TGTGCCAGCAGCTTAGCCGGGGGGCCATACGAGCAGTACTTC. Its protein is CASSLAGGPYEQYF. The whole variable domain, remainder taken from reference TRBV7-9 and TRBJ2-7, is DTGVSQNPRHKITKRGQNVTFRCDPISEHNRLYWYRQTLGQGPEFLTYFQNEAQLEKSRLLSDRFSAERPKGSFSTLEIQRTEQGDSAMYLCASSLAGGPYEQYFGPGTRLTVT.

This clone was detected a few times. The chain links TRBV30 to TRBJ2-7; possibly TRBD2 for D (8 bases). CDR3 length: 15 residues. CDR1 and CDR2 (germline): GTSNPN, SVGIG (reference sequence). With 0 bases removed from V and 3 bases from J, the gap between germline ends came to 15 bases. The CDR3 nucleotides read TGTGCCTGGAGTGTACAGGGGACTAGTATCTACGAGCAGTACTTC. This translates into CAWSVQGTSIYEQYF. The whole variable domain, filled in from reference TRBV30 and TRBJ2-7, reads SQTIHQWPATLVQPVGSPLSLECTVEGTSNPNLYWYRQAAGRGLQLLFYSVGIGQISSEVPQNLSASRPQDRQFILSSKKLLLSDSGFYLCAWSVQGTSIYEQYFGPGTRLTVT.

CDR3 protein: CASKGWVGTEAFF. For the CDR3, the DNA is TGTGCCAGTAAGGGGTGGGTGGGGACTGAAGCTTTCTTT. The V call is TRBV19, the J call TRBJ1-1; maybe TRBD1 (5 bases). Trimming took 7 bases from V and 5 from J, leaving 14 bases between them. Germline loops: CDR1 LNHDA, CDR2 SQIVND (reference sequence). The CDR3 covers 13 residues.

The chain joins TRBV7-9 to TRBJ2-5, with 8 nucleotides matching TRBD2. The CDR3 is made up of 13 amino acids. Per the germline V gene, CDR1 is SEHNR and CDR2 is FQNEAQ (reference sequence). Trimming at V came to 7 bases and at J to 5 bases, leaving 6 bases not matched to a gene. The DNA for the CDR3 is TGTGCCAGCACCCCCGCGGGGGGCGAGACCCAGTACTTC. Its translation: CASTPAGGETQYF.

The chain couples TRBV5-1 to TRBJ2-5; D is perhaps TRBD1 (5 bases). Trimming pared 0 bases from V and 6 bases from J, leaving 9 bases between. Germline V gene data show CDR1 as SGHRS and CDR2 as YFSETQ. CDR3 size: 13 residues. The CDR3 protein is CASSLGQGKTQYF. CDR3 nucleotides: TGCGCCAGCAGCTTGGGGCAGGGAAAGACCCAGTACTTC.

CDR3 sequence reads: CARDKVTTVFESNQPQHF. The CDR3 coding sequence is TGTGCCAGAGACAAAGTTACGACAGTCTTCGAAAGCAATCAGCCCCAGCATTTT. This chain joins TRBV19 and TRBJ1-5; D is possibly TRBD1 (5 bases). V lost 9 bases to trimming and J lost 1 base, with 25 bases between them. CDR3 length equals 18 residues. Germline CDR1 reads LNHDA; CDR2 reads SQIVND (reference sequence).

CDR3 sequence (DNA): TGCGCCAGCAGCATGACAGGGATGGGTTATGATGAGCAGTTCTTC. Amino acid sequence: CASSMTGMGYDEQFF. V is TRBV5-1 and J is TRBJ2-1, with TRBD1 identical over 7 bases. The junction had 12 bases not matched to a gene; V was cut back by 4 bases and J by 8 bases. Germline CDR1 reads SGHRS; CDR2 reads YFSETQ. The CDR3 extends over 15 amino acids.

The chain links TRBV4-1 to TRBJ1-3; 7 nucleotides agree with TRBD1. Germline V gene sequence: CDR1 MGHRA, CDR2 YSYEKL. With V trimmed by 0 bases and J by 3 bases, 8 bases remained unmatched. The CDR3 has 17 amino acids. The CDR3 here is CASSQDRRGLGGNTIYF. The CDR3 bases are TGCGCCAGCAGCCAAGATAGGAGGGGGCTTGGTGGAAACACCATATATTTT.

The chain uses TRBV28 and TRBJ1-2; TRBD1 aligns across 7 bases. The CDR3 is made up of 17 amino acids. Germline V gene sequence: CDR1 MDHEN, CDR2 SYDVKM. V lost 8 bases to trimming and J lost 1 base; unmatched junction nucleotides: 16. CDR3 nucleotides: TGTGCCAGCGACCCCCACCGGGCAGGGGGAAATAACTATGGCTACACCTTC. Residues: CASDPHRAGGNNYGYTF.

The chain recombines TRBV6-4 with TRBJ2-7; 9 positions match TRBD2. Germline V lookup: CDR1 MRHNA, CDR2 SNTAGT. The CDR3 length is 17 residues. V shed 2 bases, J shed 2 bases, and the junction held 10 bases outside the gene matches. The CDR3 nucleotides are TGTGCCAGCAGTGACACAAAGACTAGCGGCAATGCCTACGAGCAGTACTTC. The encoded protein is CASSDTKTSGNAYEQYF.

The chain has TRBV10-2 and TRBJ2-7; no reliable D call. Germline V CDR1 and CDR2: WSHSY, SAAADI. The CDR3 contains 11 residues. Trimming stripped 4 bases from V and 7 bases from J, with 8 bases between. The CDR3 DNA reads TGCGCCAGCAGTGCCCGAGAGGAGCAGTACTTC. Protein: CASSAREEQYF.

This chain links TRBV5-1 with TRBJ1-3; 9 bases fit TRBD1. CDR1 SGHRS and CDR2 YFSETQ come from the germline V gene. CDR3 size: 16 residues. The J segment lost 1 base and the V segment lost 3 bases, leaving 5 bases of the junction unmatched. The CDR3 nucleotides are TGCGCCAGCAGCTACGGGACAGGGAGGTCTGGAAACACCATATATTTT. Encoded protein: CASSYGTGRSGNTIYF.

The chain recombines TRBV5-1 with TRBJ2-1, with 10 nucleotides matching TRBD2. The CDR3 runs 15 residues. The V segment lost 1 base and the J segment 5 bases; nucleotides outside the gene matches: 3. Germline assignment: CDR1 SGHRS and CDR2 YFSETQ. CDR3 loop: CASSLIAGGDNEQFF. The CDR3 bases are TGCGCCAGCAGCTTGATAGCGGGGGGCGACAATGAGCAGTTCTTC.

This clone was recorded once. This chain connects TRBV7-6 to TRBJ1-5; the match to TRBD1 covers 10 bases. The germline V gene encodes CDR1 SGHVS and CDR2 FNYEAQ. CDR3 size: 19 residues. Trimming at V came to 4 bases and at J to 2 bases, leaving 14 bases not matched to a gene. The chain's CDR3 is CASSSASGTGAYGNQPQHF. The CDR3 nucleotides read TGTGCCAGCAGCTCGGCATCCGGGACAGGGGCATATGGCAATCAGCCCCAGCATTTT.

The chain links TRBV30 to TRBJ1-2; the match to TRBD1 covers 7 bases. Trimming at V came to 2 bases and at J to 5 bases, leaving 5 bases not matched to a gene. Germline V gene data show CDR1 as GTSNPN and CDR2 as SVGIG (reference sequence). This CDR3 is 13 amino acids long. CDR3 DNA sequence: TGTGCCTGGAGTCCGGACAGGATATATGGCTACACCTTC. The encoded protein is CAWSPDRIYGYTF.

The chain carries TRBV28 and TRBJ1-1, with TRBD1 identical over 8 bases. The CDR3 is 17 residues long. Germline CDR1 and CDR2: MDHEN and SYDVKM. V shed 3 bases, J shed 5 bases, and the junction held 14 bases outside the gene matches. The chain's CDR3 is CASSFHMAAGGLTEAFF. As DNA, the CDR3 is TGTGCCAGCAGTTTCCACATGGCCGCAGGGGGCCTGACTGAAGCTTTCTTT.

This clone was counted a single time. The chain links TRBV20-1 to TRBJ2-2; no definite D call. Trimming removed 5 bases from V and 3 bases from J, with 4 bases in between. Germline V lookup: CDR1 DFQATT, CDR2 SNEGSKA (reference sequence). The CDR3 runs to 11 residues. The CDR3 DNA follows: TGCAGTGCTTCAGACACCGGGGAGCTGTTTTTT. It encodes CSASDTGELFF.

This chain links TRBV7-3 with TRBJ1-1, with a possible D match to TRBD1 (6 bases). Trimming left V 0 bases short and J 4 bases short, with 12 bases between. The length of the CDR3 is 15 residues. Per the germline V gene, CDR1 is SGHTA and CDR2 is FQGTGA. The CDR3 DNA follows: TGTGCCAGCAGCTTAACCCGGGGGGCGGCCACTGAAGCTTTCTTT. Its translation: CASSLTRGAATEAFF.